The clone carrying this TCR gamma chain was found a few times. The antigen is unknown. This sample includes further DNA sequences coding for the same CDR3. Sequences come from RNA converted to cDNA by reverse transcription. Multiplex PCR used pooled V-gene forward primers and a constant-region reverse primer to amplify CDR3s. TCRdb re-called clones from the multiplex PCR reads using CATT. Among fewer than 14,000 gamma-chain clones listed, more than 35% were seen once. These data come from a study of Vδ1+ human thymocytes. Germline-derived CDR1 and CDR2 are GITISATS and ISYDGTV (reference sequence). Losses at the gene ends were 3 bases for V and 8 bases for J; bases not matched to a gene: 4. The CDR3 is 11 residues long. Study-wide results and caveats: Bulk repertoire data may be misinterpreted because of unexpected Vdelta2 sequences. Approximately 20% of thymic delta-chain sequences were Vdelta2, with few Vdelta3, unlike blood Vdelta1+ controls. In the thymus, TRG and TRD repertoires looked highly polyclonal with Gaussian CDR3 lengths.

The sample consisted of Vdelta1+ gamma-delta thymocytes from the thymus. Subset meaning: FACS-sorted CD3+ TCRalphabeta- TCRVdelta1+ TCRVdelta2- thymocytes. The chain combines TRGV9 with TRGJ1 or TRGJ2. The receptor's source is a boy under three years old who had congenital heart surgery. The DNA of the CDR3 is TGTGCCTTGTGGGAGAGGGATAAGAAACTCTTT. Translated: CALWERDKKLF.